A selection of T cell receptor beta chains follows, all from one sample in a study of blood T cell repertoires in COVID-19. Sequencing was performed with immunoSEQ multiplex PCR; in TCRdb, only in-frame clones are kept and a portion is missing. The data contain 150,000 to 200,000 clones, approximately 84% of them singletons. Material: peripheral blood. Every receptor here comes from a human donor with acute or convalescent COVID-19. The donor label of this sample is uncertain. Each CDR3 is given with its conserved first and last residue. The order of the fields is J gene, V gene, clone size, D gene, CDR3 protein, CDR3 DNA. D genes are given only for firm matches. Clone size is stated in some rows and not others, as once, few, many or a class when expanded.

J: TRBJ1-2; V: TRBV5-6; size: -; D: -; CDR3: CASSQSPLVTNYGYTF; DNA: TGTGCCAGCAGCCAAAGTCCCCTAGTAACTAACTATGGCTACACCTTC
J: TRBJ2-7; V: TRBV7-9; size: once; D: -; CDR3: CASSLGRSTYEQYF; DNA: TGTGCCAGCAGCTTAGGGAGGAGTACCTACGAGCAGTACTTC
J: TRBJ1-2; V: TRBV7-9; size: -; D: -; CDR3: CAGGRANYGYTF; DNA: TGTGCAGGAGGACGGGCTAACTATGGCTACACCTTC
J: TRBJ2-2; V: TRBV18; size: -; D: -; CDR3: CASSPIPSTGELFF; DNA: TGTGCCAGCTCACCAATCCCCTCTACCGGGGAGCTGTTTTTT
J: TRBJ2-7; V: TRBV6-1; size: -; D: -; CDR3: CASSDGTYEQYF; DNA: TGTGCCAGTTCGGACGGGACCTACGAGCAGTACTTC
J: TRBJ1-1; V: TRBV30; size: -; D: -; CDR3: CAWSPVRTEAFF; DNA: TGTGCCTGGAGTCCAGTGAGGACTGAAGCTTTCTTT
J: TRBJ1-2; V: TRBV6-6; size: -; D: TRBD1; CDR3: CASRYQGEDTF; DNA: TGTGCCAGCAGGTACCAGGGGGAAGACACCTTC
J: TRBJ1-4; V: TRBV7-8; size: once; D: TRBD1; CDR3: CASSRLGTGLNEKLFF; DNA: TGTGCCAGCAGCCGTCTTGGGACAGGGCTTAATGAAAAACTGTTTTTT
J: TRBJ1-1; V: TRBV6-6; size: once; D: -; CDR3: CASSYMSGNTEAFF; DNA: TGTGCCAGCAGTTACATGTCAGGGAACACTGAAGCTTTCTTT
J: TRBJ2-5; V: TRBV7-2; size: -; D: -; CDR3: CASSGRTEETQYF; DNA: TGTGCCAGCAGCGGCCGGACAGAAGAGACCCAGTACTTC
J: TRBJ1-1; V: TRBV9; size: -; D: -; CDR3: CASSVQGVGTEAFF; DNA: TGTGCCAGCAGCGTCCAGGGTGTAGGGACTGAAGCTTTCTTT
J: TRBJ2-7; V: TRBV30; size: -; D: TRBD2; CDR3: CAWSPGLAAYEQYF; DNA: TGTGCCTGGAGTCCGGGACTAGCGGCCTACGAGCAGTACTTC
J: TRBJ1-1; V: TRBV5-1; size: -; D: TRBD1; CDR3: CASSLGDRDGTEAFF; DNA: TGCGCCAGCAGCTTGGGGGACAGGGATGGCACTGAAGCTTTCTTT
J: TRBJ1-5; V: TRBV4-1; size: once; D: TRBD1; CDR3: CASSQEGQGAGQPQHF; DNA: TGCGCCAGCAGCCAAGAAGGGCAGGGGGCAGGTCAGCCCCAGCATTTT
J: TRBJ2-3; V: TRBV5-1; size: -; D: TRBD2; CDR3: CASSLPGLADTQYF; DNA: TGCGCCAGCAGCTTACCGGGACTAGCGGATACGCAGTATTTT
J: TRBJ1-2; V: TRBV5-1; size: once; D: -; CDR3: CASSLGPGGGYGYTF; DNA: TGCGCCAGCAGCTTAGGTCCGGGGGGCGGCTATGGCTACACCTTC
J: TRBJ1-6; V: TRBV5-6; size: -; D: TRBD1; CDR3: CASSLWDRDNSPLHF; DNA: TGTGCCAGCAGCTTATGGGACAGGGACAATTCACCCCTCCACTTT
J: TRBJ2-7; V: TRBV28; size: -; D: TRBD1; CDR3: CASSLRQTGGEQYF; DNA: TGTGCCAGCAGTTTACGACAAACAGGGGGCGAGCAGTACTTC
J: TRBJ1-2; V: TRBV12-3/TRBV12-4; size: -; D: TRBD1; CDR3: CASSHREGGHTF; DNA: TGTGCCAGCAGTCACAGGGAAGGGGGCCACACCTTC
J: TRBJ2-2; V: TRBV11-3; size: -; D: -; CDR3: CASSLDGSGDTGELFF; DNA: TGTGCCAGCAGCTTAGACGGATCGGGGGACACCGGGGAGCTGTTTTTT
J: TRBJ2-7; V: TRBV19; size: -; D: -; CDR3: CASSPAGAVPYEQYF; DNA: TGTGCCAGTAGTCCCGCAGGGGCGGTTCCCTACGAGCAGTACTTC
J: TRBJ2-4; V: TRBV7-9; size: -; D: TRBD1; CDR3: CASSLSGDRIKNIQYF; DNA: TGTGCCAGCAGCTTATCTGGGGACAGAATCAAAAACATTCAGTACTTC
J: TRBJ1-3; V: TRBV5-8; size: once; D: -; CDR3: CASSSGQSSGNTIYF; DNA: TGTGCCAGCAGCTCCGGACAGTCCTCTGGAAACACCATATATTTT
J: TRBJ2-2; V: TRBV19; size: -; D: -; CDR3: CASNQYTGELFF; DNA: TGTGCCAGTAATCAGTACACCGGGGAGCTGTTTTTT
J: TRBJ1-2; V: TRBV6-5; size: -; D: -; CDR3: CASTGKNLYGYTF; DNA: TGTGCCAGCACCGGGAAAAATCTCTATGGCTACACCTTC
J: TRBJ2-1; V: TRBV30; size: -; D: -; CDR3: CAWSGLAYNEQFF; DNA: TGTGCCTGGAGTGGGCTAGCCTACAATGAGCAGTTCTTC
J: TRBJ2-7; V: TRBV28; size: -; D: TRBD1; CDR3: CASSTRTGTYEQYF; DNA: TGTGCCAGTTCCACGAGGACAGGGACCTACGAGCAGTACTTC
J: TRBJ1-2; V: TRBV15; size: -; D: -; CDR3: CATSRERMDTYGYTF; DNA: TGTGCCACCAGCAGAGAGAGGATGGACACCTATGGCTACACCTTC